Each of the 20 T cell receptor beta chains below was sequenced from the same sample in a study of blood T cell repertoires in COVID-19. Profiling relied on immunoSEQ multiplex PCR, and the TCRdb table lists in-frame clones only, not all of them. The profile shows about 83,000 clones, around 87% of them singletons. The source material was peripheral blood. These receptors originate from an elderly man with active or convalescent COVID-19.

The rearrangement links TRBV6-1 to TRBJ2-2; no clear D. Germline CDR1 reads MNHNS; CDR2 reads SASEGT. This CDR3 comprises 14 residues. The V end lost 3 bases, the J end lost 1 base, and 6 bases lay between the germline ends. CDR3 coding DNA: TGTGCCAGCAGTGAGACACAGAACACCGGGGAGCTGTTTTTT. Translating gives CASSETQNTGELFF.

Only one count was recorded for this clone. V and J are TRBV7-2 and TRBJ2-1, with unresolved D. Between the trimmed V and J ends, which lost 1 base and 10 bases, there was a span of 14 bases. The CDR3 spans 14 residues. The V gene's germline CDR1 is SGHTA and CDR2 FQGNSA. CDR3: CASSLERWAKEQFF. The DNA of the CDR3 is TGTGCCAGCAGCTTAGAAAGGTGGGCAAAAGAGCAGTTCTTC.

The chain carries TRBV19 and TRBJ1-5, with D possibly TRBD1 on 6 matching bases. CDR3 length: 12 residues. Trimming shortened V by 7 bases and J by 7 bases, and 11 bases separated the two germline ends. The germline V gene has CDR1 LNHDA and CDR2 SQIVND (reference sequence). Written as DNA, the CDR3 is TGTGCCAGTACTGCAGGGGTACAGCCCCAGCATTTT. It is translated as CASTAGVQPQHF. Full variable domain (rest looked up from reference TRBV19 and TRBJ1-5): DGGITQSPKYLFRKEGQNVTLSCEQNLNHDAMYWYRQDPGQGLRLIYYSQIVNDFQKGDIAEGYSVSREKKESFPLTVTSAQKNPTAFYLCASTAGVQPQHFGDGTRLSIL.

The chain uses TRBV6-5 and TRBJ1-1; 7 nucleotides match TRBD1. The CDR3 is 15 amino acids. J was trimmed by 3 bases and V by 6 bases; bases with no gene match: 10. CDR1 MNHEY and CDR2 SVGAGI come from the germline V gene. The CDR3 nucleotides read TGTGCCAGCAGATTTTCCAGGGGGAAGGACACTGAAGCTTTCTTT. It translates to CASRFSRGKDTEAFF.

The chain combines TRBV29-1 with TRBJ1-4, with unresolved D. V lost 7 bases, J lost 7 bases, and 13 bases lay in between. Germline CDR1 SQVTM, CDR2 ANQGSEA. The CDR3 is 12 amino acids. Here the CDR3 DNA reads TGCAGCGCCGCCCACGGGGTTGAAAAACTGTTTTTT. The encoded protein is CSAAHGVEKLFF.

This rearrangement joins TRBV15 to TRBJ1-2; D unresolved. This CDR3 is 12 amino acids long. Germline-derived CDR1 and CDR2 are LNHNV and YYDKDF (reference sequence). V gave up 3 bases and J gave up 4 bases, with 6 bases separating them. CDR3 loop: CATSSPGYGYTF. As DNA, the CDR3 is TGTGCCACCAGCAGTCCCGGCTATGGCTACACCTTC.

A remark on this clone: Other DNA sequences in this specimen translate into the identical CDR3. CDR3 DNA: TGTGCCAGCAGTTTGTCGGTCTATCAGCCCCAGCATTTT. Protein product: CASSLSVYQPQHF. The chain combines TRBV12-3 or TRBV12-4 with TRBJ1-5; D gene ambiguous. V was trimmed by 3 bases and J by 5 bases, leaving 8 bases between them. The CDR3 is 13 residues long.

The rearrangement uses TRBV6-5 and TRBJ2-2, with D possibly matching TRBD1 (6 bases). The V gene lost 1 base and the J gene lost 4 bases, with 10 bases spanning the gap. Germline CDR1 is MNHEY and CDR2 is SVGAGI. This CDR3 is 15 amino acids long. Here the CDR3 DNA reads TGTGCCAGCAGTTACTTCACAGGGTTCACCGGGGAGCTGTTTTTT. Translated, it gives CASSYFTGFTGELFF.

The sample holds one count of this clone. The chain links TRBV19 to TRBJ2-6; D gene unclear. The V gene's germline CDR1 is LNHDA and CDR2 SQIVND (reference sequence). The CDR3 length is 15 residues. The V end lost 3 bases, the J end lost 1 base, and 7 bases lay between the germline ends. CDR3 residues: CASSILKSGANVLTF. CDR3 in DNA: TGTGCCAGTAGTATCCTTAAATCTGGGGCCAACGTCCTGACTTTC.

V gene TRBV25-1 combines with J gene TRBJ1-3; perhaps TRBD1 as D (6 bases). This CDR3 contains 17 residues. The germline V and J ends were trimmed by 8 bases and 0 bases, with 20 bases remaining between them. Germline V gene sequence: CDR1 MGHDK, CDR2 SYGVNS. This CDR3 reads CASVGGAFSFSGNTIYF. The CDR3 DNA follows: TGTGCCAGCGTTGGGGGGGCATTCTCGTTCTCTGGAAACACCATATATTTT.

This chain links TRBV4-1 with TRBJ2-1; TRBD1 might be the D (6 bases). V lost 0 bases, J lost 6 bases, and 12 bases lay in between. Per germline, CDR1 MGHRA and CDR2 YSYEKL. The CDR3 runs 15 residues. The CDR3 DNA reads TGCGCCAGCAGCCAAGATTTTCAGGGGTTCAATGAGCAGTTCTTC. It codes for CASSQDFQGFNEQFF.

In its sample, this clone was seen a few times. CDR3 region: CASSAHSGTNEKLFF. The CDR3 DNA reads TGTGCCAGCAGTGCCCACAGCGGAACTAATGAAAAACTGTTTTTT. V usage is TRBV6-6 and J usage is TRBJ1-4; D call uncertain. Germline CDR1 and CDR2: MNHNY and SVGAGI (reference sequence). The CDR3 is 15 amino acids. The germline V and J ends were trimmed by 5 bases and 1 base, with 11 bases remaining between them.

The chain couples TRBV5-4 to TRBJ2-7; 10 bases map to TRBD1. CDR1 SGHNT and CDR2 YYREEE come from the germline V gene (reference sequence). The CDR3 sequence is 14 residues long. The V segment lost 4 bases and the J segment 6 bases; nucleotides outside the gene matches: 7. The CDR3 DNA sequence: TGTGCCAGCAGCATGGGGGGGACAGGGGCCGAGCAGTACGTC. This codes for CASSMGGTGAEQYV.

The sample holds one count of this clone. V usage is TRBV24-1 and J usage is TRBJ2-1, with 11 bases fitting TRBD2. V gave up 7 bases and J gave up 7 bases; unmatched junction bases: 5. In germline, CDR1 is KGHDR, CDR2 SFDVKD. This CDR3 contains 14 residues. CDR3 region: CATRGRLAGNEQFF. The CDR3 DNA follows: TGTGCCACCAGGGGGAGACTAGCGGGAAATGAGCAGTTCTTC.

The gene calls are TRBV11-3 and TRBJ1-6; D gene uncertain. Germline assignment: CDR1 SGHNT and CDR2 YENEEA. The CDR3 sequence is 13 residues long. The V end was cut by 0 bases, the J end by 9 bases, with 6 bases between. CDR3 sequence: CASSLDVVSPLHF. In DNA form, the CDR3 reads TGTGCCAGCAGCTTAGATGTAGTTTCACCCCTCCACTTT.

The chain employs TRBV18 and TRBJ1-4; D perhaps matches TRBD1 (5 bases). The germline V gene encodes CDR1 KGHSH and CDR2 LQKENI. The germline V and J ends were trimmed by 3 bases and 5 bases, with 16 bases remaining between them. This CDR3 spans 16 amino acids. CDR3 DNA sequence: TGTGCCAGCTCACCGCGCCCCGTGGGGCCGAATGAAAAACTGTTTTTT. Residues: CASSPRPVGPNEKLFF.

The gene calls are TRBV6-5 and TRBJ2-3; a possible D gene is TRBD2 (5 bases). V was pared by 2 bases and J by 5 bases, with 17 bases between. Germline V gives CDR1 MNHEY, CDR2 SVGAGI. The CDR3 has 16 residues. The CDR3 region has the DNA TGTGCCAGCAGTTACGGGCGGGCTCAAATTGGAGATACGCAGTATTTT. Its translation is CASSYGRAQIGDTQYF.

This clone was seen a handful of times. J is TRBJ1-2 and V is TRBV30; D uncertain. Between the trimmed V and J ends, which lost 2 bases and 3 bases, there was a span of 10 bases. Germline values: CDR1 GTSNPN, CDR2 SVGIG (reference sequence). The CDR3 covers 13 residues. This CDR3 reads CAWSLGGDYGYTF. The CDR3 bases are TGTGCCTGGAGTCTCGGAGGAGACTATGGCTACACCTTC. Together with reference TRBV30 and TRBJ1-2, the CDR3 gives the full variable domain: SQTIHQWPATLVQPVGSPLSLECTVEGTSNPNLYWYRQAAGRGLQLLFYSVGIGQISSEVPQNLSASRPQDRQFILSSKKLLLSDSGFYLCAWSLGGDYGYTFGSGTRLTVV.

This clone was counted between two and nine times. The chain has TRBV3-1 (or the pseudogene TRBV3-2) and TRBJ1-2, with D uncertain. The CDR3 runs to 13 residues. CDR1 LGHDT and CDR2 YNNKEL come from the germline V gene (reference sequence). V shed 3 bases and J shed 5 bases, with 10 bases lying between them. In DNA form, the CDR3 reads TGTGCCAGCAGCCAGACCCCAGCGTATGGCTACACCTTC. This gives the protein CASSQTPAYGYTF.

The J gene is TRBJ1-5, the V gene TRBV2; TRBD1 aligns across 7 bases. This CDR3 spans 14 amino acids. The germline V gene has CDR1 SNHLY and CDR2 FYNNEI. After removal of 11 bases from V and 4 bases from J, the junction contained 11 bases not matched to a gene. CDR3 loop: CASRGLTGNQPQHF. As DNA, the CDR3 is TGTGCCTCCCGTGGCCTGACAGGGAATCAGCCCCAGCATTTT.